Below are 14 T cell receptor beta chains sequenced from a single sample in a study of control samples from healthy donors and cancer patients. Some clones are missing from TCRdb's copy, which holds only in-frame ones; the method was immunoSEQ multiplex PCR. Of some 82,000 clones in the sample, about 79% were seen once. Sequenced sample: PBMCs. Receptor source: a man in his sixties with head and neck cancer.

The chain carries TRBV4-2 and TRBJ1-2; TRBD1 matches at 7 bases. Looked up from germline, CDR1 is LGHNA and CDR2 is YNFKEQ. CDR3 length equals 15 residues. J lost 8 bases, V lost 1 base, and 10 bases had no gene match. CDR3 loop: CASSQAAQGGNGYTF. The CDR3 nucleotides read TGTGCCAGCAGCCAAGCCGCGCAGGGGGGCAACGGCTACACCTTC.

This clone was found once. This rearrangement joins TRBV19 to TRBJ1-2, with 7 bases identical to TRBD1. Germline trimming cut 5 bases from V and 2 bases from J; bases unmatched to any gene: 5. The CDR3 length is 14 residues. The germline V gene encodes CDR1 LNHDA and CDR2 SQIVND (reference sequence). The CDR3 DNA sequence: TGTGCCAGTAGTGAGGACAGGTACAACTATGGCTACACCTTC. Its protein product is CASSEDRYNYGYTF.

The chain carries TRBV5-1 and TRBJ2-1, with 7 bases identical to TRBD2. The CDR3 length is 15 residues. Germline V lookup: CDR1 SGHRS, CDR2 YFSETQ. V trimming: 3 bases; J trimming: 4 bases; junction bases outside the gene matches: 7. The DNA for the CDR3 is TGCGCCAGCAGCTCGGGACCAGCGGGGTACAATGAGCAGTTCTTC. Translation gives CASSSGPAGYNEQFF.

The chain employs TRBV9 and TRBJ2-3; 7 bases are a match to TRBD2. V lost 0 bases and J lost 4; bases outside the gene matches: 5. The CDR3 has 15 residues. CDR1 and CDR2 from the germline V gene are SGDLS and YYNGEE. In DNA, the CDR3 is TGTGCCAGCAGCGTAGCTATTAGCGGGCCAGATACGCAGTATTTT. The encoded protein is CASSVAISGPDTQYF.

The J gene is TRBJ2-2, the V gene TRBV7-9; 7 bases fit TRBD1. In germline, CDR1 is SEHNR, CDR2 FQNEAQ (reference sequence). V shed 0 bases and J 5 bases; nucleotides not matched to a gene: 3. The CDR3 sequence is 15 residues long. CDR3 region: CASSLAARGTGELFF. The CDR3 nucleotides read TGTGCCAGCAGCTTAGCCGCCAGGGGGACCGGGGAGCTGTTTTTT. Looking up the rest from reference TRBV7-9 and TRBJ2-2 gives the full variable domain: DTGVSQNPRHKITKRGQNVTFRCDPISEHNRLYWYRQTLGQGPEFLTYFQNEAQLEKSRLLSDRFSAERPKGSFSTLEIQRTEQGDSAMYLCASSLAARGTGELFFGEGSRLTVL.

The chain joins TRBV5-1 to TRBJ2-1; TRBD2 agrees at 7 bases. The V gene's germline CDR1 is SGHRS and CDR2 YFSETQ. The CDR3 sequence is 14 residues long. The V segment lost 4 bases and the J segment 4 bases; nucleotides outside the gene matches: 5. CDR3 in amino acids: CASSVGTMYNEQFF. In nucleotides, the CDR3 is TGCGCCAGCAGCGTCGGGACTATGTACAATGAGCAGTTCTTC.

The rearrangement joins TRBV15 to TRBJ2-7; 9 bases match TRBD1. Germline CDR1 LNHNV, CDR2 YYDKDF (reference sequence). This CDR3 comprises 16 residues. Trimming cost V 3 bases and J 1 base; bases outside gene matches: 7. CDR3 sequence: CATSSTGTGPSYEQYF. CDR3 nucleotides: TGTGCCACCAGCAGCACCGGGACAGGGCCTTCCTACGAGCAGTACTTC.

V gene TRBV10-3 combines with J gene TRBJ2-1; 14 bases line up with TRBD2. The CDR3 extends over 16 amino acids. The V gene's germline CDR1 is ENHRY and CDR2 SYGVKD. V was pared by 0 bases and J by 7 bases, with 2 bases of the junction left unmatched. In DNA form, the CDR3 reads TGTGCCATCAGTGAGTCCCGGACTAGCGGGAGGAATGAGCAGTTCTTC. Translation gives CAISESRTSGRNEQFF.

The V and J genes are TRBV2 and TRBJ1-5; TRBD1 matches at 8 bases. This CDR3 has 17 residues. J lost 3 bases, V lost 7 bases, and 14 bases had no gene match. Per germline, CDR1 SNHLY and CDR2 FYNNEI. CDR3 DNA sequence: TGTGCCAGCACCACTTCCCCAGGGGGCATTGTCAATCAGCCCCAGCATTTT. Protein sequence: CASTTSPGGIVNQPQHF.

On this clone: Other nucleotide sequences from this sample produce the same CDR3. This rearrangement joins TRBV29-1 to TRBJ1-2; 11 bases map to TRBD1. This CDR3 spans 13 amino acids. V was pared by 4 bases and J by 4 bases, with 2 bases of the junction left unmatched. CDR1 is SQVTM, CDR2 ANQGSEA, per germline. The CDR3 protein is CSVGDRGGYGYTF. The CDR3 DNA reads as TGCAGCGTTGGGGACAGGGGGGGCTATGGCTACACCTTC. The entire variable domain, with the rest obtained from reference TRBV29-1 and TRBJ1-2, is as follows: SAVISQKPSRDICQRGTSLTIQCQVDSQVTMMFWYRQQPGQSLTLIATANQGSEATYESGFVIDKFPISRPNLTFSTLTVSNMSPEDSSIYLCSVGDRGGYGYTFGSGTRLTVV.

The chain has TRBV6-5 and TRBJ1-1, with a possible D match to TRBD1 (6 bases). Germline-derived CDR1 and CDR2 are MNHEY and SVGAGI. The V and J ends lost 0 bases and 4 bases respectively, with 12 bases between them. The CDR3 has 15 residues. In DNA, the CDR3 is TGTGCCAGCAGTTACTCACAGGGTCCGGGCACTGAAGCTTTCTTT. This translates into CASSYSQGPGTEAFF.

The chain couples TRBV20-1 to TRBJ2-4; D is ambiguous. This CDR3 is built from 15 residues. Trimming stripped 3 bases from V and 2 bases from J, with 14 bases between. CDR1 is DFQATT, CDR2 SNEGSKA, per germline (reference sequence). This chain's CDR3 is CSASSAPGSKNIQYF. As DNA, the CDR3 is TGCAGTGCTAGTTCCGCCCCCGGATCCAAAAACATTCAGTACTTC.

This clone was recorded only once. The chain recombines TRBV6-1 with TRBJ2-5; D tentatively fits TRBD1 or TRBD2 (5 bases each). V lost 0 bases and J lost 4, with 9 bases in between. Germline assignment: CDR1 MNHNS and CDR2 SASEGT. The CDR3 extends over 14 amino acids. The CDR3 is CASSEAWGRETQYF. The CDR3 DNA is TGTGCCAGCAGTGAAGCATGGGGGAGAGAGACCCAGTACTTC.

The genes are TRBV6-5 and TRBJ2-2, with 11 bases lining up with TRBD1. J gave up 7 bases and V 6 bases, and 4 bases lay outside the gene matches. Per the germline V gene, CDR1 is MNHEY and CDR2 is SVGAGI. The CDR3 consists of 14 residues. The CDR3, as DNA: TGTGCCAGCAGGGGACAGGGGGGGATCGGGGAGCTGTTTTTT. Protein product: CASRGQGGIGELFF.